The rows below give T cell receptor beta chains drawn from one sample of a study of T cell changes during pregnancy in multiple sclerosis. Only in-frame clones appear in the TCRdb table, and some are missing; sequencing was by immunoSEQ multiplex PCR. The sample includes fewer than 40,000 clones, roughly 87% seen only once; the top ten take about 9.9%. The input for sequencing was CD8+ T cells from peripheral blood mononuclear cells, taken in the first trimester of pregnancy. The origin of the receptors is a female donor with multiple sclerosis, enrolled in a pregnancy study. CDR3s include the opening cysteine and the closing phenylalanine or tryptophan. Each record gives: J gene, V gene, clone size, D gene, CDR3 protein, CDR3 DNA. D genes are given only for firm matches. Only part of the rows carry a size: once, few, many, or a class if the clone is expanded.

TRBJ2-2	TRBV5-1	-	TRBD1	CATGQARDEIGSGELFF	TGCGCCACCGGACAGGCCCGGGACGAGATAGGCTCCGGGGAGCTGTTTTTT
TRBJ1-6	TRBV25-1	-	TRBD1	CATRDRHFEFLHF	TGTGCCACCCGGGACAGGCACTTTGAATTCCTCCACTTT
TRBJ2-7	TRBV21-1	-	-	CASSKETGQWGYEQYF	TGTGCCAGCAGCAAAGAAACGGGACAGTGGGGCTACGAGCAGTACTTC
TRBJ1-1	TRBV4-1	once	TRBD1	CASTRTGGETEAFF	TGCGCCAGCACCCGAACAGGGGGCGAGACTGAAGCTTTCTTT
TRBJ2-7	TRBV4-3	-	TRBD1	CASSRFRDSYEQYF	TGCGCCAGCAGCCGATTCCGGGACAGCTACGAGCAGTACTTC
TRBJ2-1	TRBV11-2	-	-	CASSLKGSPTPGFF	TGTGCCAGCAGCTTAAAAGGGAGCCCCACCCCGGGTTTCTTC
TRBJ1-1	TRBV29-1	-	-	CSVDQGQGAFF	TGCAGCGTTGACCAGGGGCAAGGAGCTTTCTTT
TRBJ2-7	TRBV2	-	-	CASFAGMIDEQYF	TGTGCCAGCTTCGCAGGGATGATCGACGAGCAGTACTTC
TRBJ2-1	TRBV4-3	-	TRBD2	CASSQEVAGTYNEQFF	TGCGCCAGCAGCCAAGAAGTAGCGGGAACCTACAATGAGCAGTTCTTC
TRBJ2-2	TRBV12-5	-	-	CASGFWTGGADTGELFF	TGTGCTAGTGGTTTTTGGACGGGGGGCGCAGACACCGGGGAGCTGTTTTTT
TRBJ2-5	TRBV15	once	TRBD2	CATSRGLAGDETQYF	TGTGCCACCAGCAGAGGACTAGCGGGAGATGAGACCCAGTACTTC
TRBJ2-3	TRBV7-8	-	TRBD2	CASSLRTSGGRTDTQYF	TGTGCCAGCAGCTTAAGAACTAGCGGGGGCCGCACAGATACGCAGTATTTT
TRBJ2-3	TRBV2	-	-	CASSVPLHSTDTQYF	TGTGCCAGCAGTGTACCCTTACATAGCACAGATACGCAGTATTTT
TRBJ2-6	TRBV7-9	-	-	CASTLPRGSSGANVLTF	TGTGCCAGCACCCTGCCCCGGGGGAGCTCTGGGGCCAACGTCCTGACTTTC
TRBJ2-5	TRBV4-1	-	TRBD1	CASSQQGAQETQYF	TGCGCCAGCAGCCAACAGGGGGCCCAAGAGACCCAGTACTTC
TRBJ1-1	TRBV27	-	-	CASMEGISSENTEAFF	TGTGCCAGCATGGAGGGGATAAGTAGTGAAAACACTGAAGCTTTCTTT
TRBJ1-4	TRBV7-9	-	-	CASSLPGQGLNEKLFF	TGTGCCAGCAGCTTACCTGGGCAGGGGTTGAATGAAAAACTGTTTTTT
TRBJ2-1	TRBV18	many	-	CASSLSGEAGDYNEQFF	TGTGCCAGCTCACTGTCGGGGGAAGCCGGAGATTACAATGAGCAGTTCTTC
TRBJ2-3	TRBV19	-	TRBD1	CASSARGGPDTQYF	TGTGCCAGTAGTGCGCGAGGGGGCCCAGATACGCAGTATTTT
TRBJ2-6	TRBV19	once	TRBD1	CASSTDRGPPSGANVLTF	TGTGCCAGTAGTACAGACAGGGGCCCCCCCTCTGGGGCCAACGTCCTGACTTTC
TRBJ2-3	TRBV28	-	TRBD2	CASSSIPGLALINTQYF	TGTGCCAGCAGTTCGATCCCGGGACTAGCCTTAATAAATACGCAGTATTTT
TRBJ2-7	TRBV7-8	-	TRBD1	CASSLGTTDRGREQYF	TGTGCCAGCAGCTTGGGGACAACGGACAGGGGTCGCGAGCAGTACTTC
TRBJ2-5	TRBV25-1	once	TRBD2	CASSWSSGGETQYF	TGTGCCAGCAGTTGGTCTAGCGGGGGAGAGACCCAGTACTTC
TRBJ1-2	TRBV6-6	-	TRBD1	CASIPQLGQDNYGYTF	TGTGCCAGCATCCCTCAGCTGGGACAGGATAACTATGGCTACACCTTC
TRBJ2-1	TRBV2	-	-	CASSPPEGLSDEQFF	TGTGCCAGCAGCCCCCCGGAGGGCCTTTCCGATGAGCAGTTCTTC
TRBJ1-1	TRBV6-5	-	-	CASSLGGGTEAFF	TGTGCCAGCAGTCTCGGGGGAGGGACTGAAGCTTTCTTT
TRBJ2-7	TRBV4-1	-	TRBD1	CASSQGTGSREQYF	TGCGCCAGCAGCCAGGGGACAGGGTCACGCGAGCAGTACTTC
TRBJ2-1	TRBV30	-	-	CAWSVGSNEQFF	TGTGCCTGGAGTGTAGGGAGCAATGAGCAGTTCTTC
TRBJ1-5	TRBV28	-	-	CASSLEGVLSNQPQHF	TGTGCCAGCAGTTTAGAGGGGGTACTTAGCAATCAGCCCCAGCATTTT
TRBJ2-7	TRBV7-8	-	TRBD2	CASSLLNLAGSYEQYF	TGTGCCAGCAGCTTATTAAACCTAGCGGGATCCTACGAGCAGTACTTC
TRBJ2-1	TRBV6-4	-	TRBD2	CASSDGAGGSNEQFF	TGTGCCAGCAGTGACGGAGCGGGGGGGAGTAATGAGCAGTTCTTC
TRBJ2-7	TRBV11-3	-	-	CASSAIGLEQYF	TGTGCCAGCAGCGCCATTGGCCTCGAGCAGTACTTC
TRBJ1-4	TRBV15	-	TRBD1	CATSREGRGNEKLFF	TGTGCCACCAGCAGAGAGGGCAGGGGGAATGAAAAACTGTTTTTT
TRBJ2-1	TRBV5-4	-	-	CASSLNGLDPPYNEQFF	TGTGCCAGCAGCTTGAATGGCCTAGACCCTCCCTACAATGAGCAGTTCTTC
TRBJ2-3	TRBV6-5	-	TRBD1	CASSYAGQVRTDTQYF	TGTGCCAGCAGTTACGCCGGACAGGTCCGCACAGATACGCAGTATTTT
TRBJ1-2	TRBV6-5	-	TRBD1	CASSRDSLYGYTF	TGTGCCAGCAGCCGGGACAGCCTCTATGGCTACACCTTC
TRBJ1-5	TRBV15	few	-	CATSTTGSNQPQHF	TGTGCCACCAGCACCACAGGGTCCAATCAGCCCCAGCATTTT
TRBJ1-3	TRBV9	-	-	CASSDSTGNTIYF	TGTGCCAGCAGCGACTCGACAGGAAACACCATATATTTT
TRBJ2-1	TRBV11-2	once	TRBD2	CASSLKLAVSYNEQFF	TGTGCCAGCAGCTTAAAACTAGCGGTGTCCTACAATGAGCAGTTCTTC
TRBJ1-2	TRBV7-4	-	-	CASSLGWRGWGF	TGTGCCAGCAGCTTAGGTTGGAGGGGTTGGGGCTTC
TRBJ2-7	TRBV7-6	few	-	CASSQRLGEGLGEQYF	TGTGCCAGCAGCCAACGACTAGGCGAGGGGTTGGGTGAGCAGTACTTC
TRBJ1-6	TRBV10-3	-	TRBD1	CAISGGTGDNSPLHF	TGTGCCATCAGTGGGGGAACAGGGGACAATTCACCCCTCCACTTT
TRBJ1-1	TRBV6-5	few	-	CASSYGEETEAFF	TGTGCCAGCAGTTACGGGGAGGAGACTGAAGCTTTCTTT
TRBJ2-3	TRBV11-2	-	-	CASSPTEDPDTQYF	TGTGCCAGCAGCCCGACAGAGGACCCAGATACGCAGTATTTT
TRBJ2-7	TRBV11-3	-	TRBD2	CASSVGGGPSYEQYF	TGTGCCAGCAGCGTCGGGGGAGGGCCCTCCTACGAGCAGTACTTC
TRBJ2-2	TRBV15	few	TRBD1	CATSRGTGDTGELFF	TGTGCCACCAGCAGAGGGACAGGAGACACCGGGGAGCTGTTTTTT
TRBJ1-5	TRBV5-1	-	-	CASSLGPGADQPQHF	TGCGCCAGCAGCTTGGGGCCAGGGGCGGATCAGCCCCAGCATTTT
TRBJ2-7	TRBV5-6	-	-	CASSTETETYEQYF	TGTGCCAGCAGCACGGAGACAGAAACCTACGAGCAGTACTTC
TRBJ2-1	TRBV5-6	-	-	CASSLALEQFF	TGTGCCAGCAGCTTGGCCCTTGAGCAGTTCTTC
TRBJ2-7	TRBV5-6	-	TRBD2	CASSLASGSTYEQYF	TGTGCCAGCAGCTTGGCTAGCGGGAGTACCTACGAGCAGTACTTC
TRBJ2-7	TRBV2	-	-	CASSPGLAYEQYF	TGTGCCAGCAGCCCAGGACTTGCCTACGAGCAGTACTTC
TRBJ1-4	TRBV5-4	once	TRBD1	CASSSRPGGRMDHEKLFF	TGTGCCAGCAGCTCCCGCCCAGGGGGCCGTATGGATCATGAAAAACTGTTTTTT
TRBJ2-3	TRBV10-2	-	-	CASSEGHASTDTQYF	TGCGCCAGCAGTGAAGGACACGCAAGCACAGATACGCAGTATTTT
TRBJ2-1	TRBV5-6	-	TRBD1	CASSWDRDNEQFF	TGTGCCAGCAGCTGGGACAGAGACAATGAGCAGTTCTTC